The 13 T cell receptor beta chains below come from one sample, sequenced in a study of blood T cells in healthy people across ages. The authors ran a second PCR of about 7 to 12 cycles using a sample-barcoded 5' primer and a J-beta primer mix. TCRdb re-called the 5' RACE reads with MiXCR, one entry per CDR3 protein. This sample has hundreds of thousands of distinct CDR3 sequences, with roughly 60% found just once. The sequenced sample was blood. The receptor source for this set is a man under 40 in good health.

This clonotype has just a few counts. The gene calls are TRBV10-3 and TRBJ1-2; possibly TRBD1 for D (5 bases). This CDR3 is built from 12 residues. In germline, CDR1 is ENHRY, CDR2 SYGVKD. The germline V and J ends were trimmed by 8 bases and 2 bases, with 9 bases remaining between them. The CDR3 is CAIGHANYGYTF. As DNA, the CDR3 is TGTGCCATCGGACACGCGAACTATGGCTACACCTTC.

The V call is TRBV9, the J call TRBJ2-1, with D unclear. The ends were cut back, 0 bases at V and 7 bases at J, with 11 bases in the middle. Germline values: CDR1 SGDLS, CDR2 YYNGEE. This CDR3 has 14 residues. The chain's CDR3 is CASSVDSSLNEQFF. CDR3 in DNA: TGTGCCAGCAGCGTAGATTCGTCCCTGAATGAGCAGTTCTTC.

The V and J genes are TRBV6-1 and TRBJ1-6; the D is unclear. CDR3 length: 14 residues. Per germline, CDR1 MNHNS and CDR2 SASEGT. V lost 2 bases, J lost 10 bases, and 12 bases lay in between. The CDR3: CASSEHQELSPLHF. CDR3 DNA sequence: TGTGCCAGCAGTGAACATCAGGAATTGTCACCCCTCCACTTT.

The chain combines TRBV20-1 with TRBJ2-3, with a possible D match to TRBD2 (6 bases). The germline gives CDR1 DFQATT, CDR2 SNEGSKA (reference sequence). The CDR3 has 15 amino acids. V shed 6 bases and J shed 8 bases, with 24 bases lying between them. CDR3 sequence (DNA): TGCAGTGCATTAGAGGGGTATAGCGGTGCAGGTACGCAGTATTTT. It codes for CSALEGYSGAGTQYF.

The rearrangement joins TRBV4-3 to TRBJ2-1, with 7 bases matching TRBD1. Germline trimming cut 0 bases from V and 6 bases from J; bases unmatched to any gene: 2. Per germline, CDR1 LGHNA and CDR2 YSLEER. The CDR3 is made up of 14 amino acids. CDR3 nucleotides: TGCGCCAGCAGCCAAGATAACAGGGGCAATGAGCAGTTCTTC. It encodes CASSQDNRGNEQFF.

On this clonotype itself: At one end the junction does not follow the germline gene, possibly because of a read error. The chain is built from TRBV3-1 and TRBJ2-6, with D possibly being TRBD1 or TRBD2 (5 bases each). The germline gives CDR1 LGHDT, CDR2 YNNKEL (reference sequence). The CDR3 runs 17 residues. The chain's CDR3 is CASSQEGEPSGTNVLTF. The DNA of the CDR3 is TGTGCCAGCAGCCAAGAAGGGGAGCCCTCTGGGACCAACGTCCTGACTTTC.

In nucleotides, the CDR3 is TGTGCCATCATGGCCGGGACACAAGACACAGATACGCAGTATTTT. This sequence encodes CAIMAGTQDTDTQYF. The rearrangement links TRBV10-3 to TRBJ2-3, with D maybe TRBD1 (6 bases). Trimming left V 7 bases short and J 2 bases short, with 16 bases between. CDR1 is ENHRY and CDR2 is SYGVKD in the germline V gene. This CDR3 has 15 residues.

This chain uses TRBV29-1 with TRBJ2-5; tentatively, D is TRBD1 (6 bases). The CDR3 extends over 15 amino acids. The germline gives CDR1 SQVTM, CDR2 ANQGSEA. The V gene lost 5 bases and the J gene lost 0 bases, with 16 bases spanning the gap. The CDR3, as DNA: TGCAGCGTTCAGCGGTCAGGACAGAACCAAGAGACCCAGTACTTC. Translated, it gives CSVQRSGQNQETQYF.

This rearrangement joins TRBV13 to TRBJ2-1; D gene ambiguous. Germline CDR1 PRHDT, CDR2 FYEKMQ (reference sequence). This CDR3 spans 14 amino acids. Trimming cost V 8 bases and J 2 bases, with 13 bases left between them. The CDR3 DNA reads TGTGCCAGCGATCGACGGTCCCCCTACAATGAGCAGTTCTTC. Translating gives CASDRRSPYNEQFF.

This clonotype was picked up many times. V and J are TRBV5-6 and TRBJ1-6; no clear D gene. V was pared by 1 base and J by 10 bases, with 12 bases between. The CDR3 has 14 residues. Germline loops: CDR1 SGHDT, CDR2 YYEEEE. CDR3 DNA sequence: TGTGCCAGCAGCTTGTTCAGTGTTGAGTCACCCCTCCACTTT. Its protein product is CASSLFSVESPLHF.

The CDR3 nucleotides read TGTGCCAGCAGCTCCCCCCCCTGGGGTACCTACGAGCAGTACTTC. Protein sequence: CASSSPPWGTYEQYF. The chain combines TRBV5-4 with TRBJ2-7; D remains unclear. V lost 3 bases, J lost 2 bases, and 15 bases lay in between. Germline CDR1 reads SGHNT; CDR2 reads YYREEE (reference sequence). The CDR3 has 15 amino acids.

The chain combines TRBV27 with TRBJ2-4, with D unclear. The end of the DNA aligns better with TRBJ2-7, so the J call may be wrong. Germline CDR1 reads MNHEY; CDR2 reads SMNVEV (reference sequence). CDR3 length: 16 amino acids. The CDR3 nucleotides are TGTGCCAGCAGTTTTTTGTCGTCCAGTAGGGCTTACGAGCAGTACTTC. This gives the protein CASSFLSSSRAYEQYF.

This chain's CDR3 is CAISDVGEQFF. CDR3 DNA sequence: TGTGCCATCAGTGACGTCGGTGAGCAGTTCTTC. This chain links TRBV10-3 with TRBJ2-1, with unresolved D. The germline V and J ends were trimmed by 3 bases and 9 bases, with 6 bases remaining between them. Looked up from germline, CDR1 is ENHRY and CDR2 is SYGVKD. The CDR3 contains 11 residues.